The TCR beta chain under discussion was sequenced for a study of blood T cell repertoires in COVID-19. Study details: Both acute and convalescent COVID-19 samples were obtained from the United States, Italy and Spain. Sources were T cells, B-cell-depleted T cells, or PBMCs; the material itself was cDNA or gDNA.

This clone was observed a single time. Trimming took 0 bases from V and 2 from J, leaving 8 bases between them. Germline lookup yields CDR1 SGHNT and CDR2 YYREEE (reference sequence). This CDR3 spans 14 amino acids. Authors' methods: Researchers report that nucleated cell counts were estimated from reference gene primer amplification. Assay used: immunoSEQ multiplex PCR; TCRdb lists only in-frame clones, some missing. D and trimming come from the DNA, and the V and J calls and clone size come from that table. Among more than 95,000 clones listed, 70% to 90% were seen once. The V gene is TRBV5-4, the J gene TRBJ1-1; the D gene is possibly TRBD1 (5 bases). Specimen: peripheral blood. The sequence was obtained from a man in his forties or fifties in a cohort sampled during active COVID-19. CDR3 residues: CASSLGGDNTEAFF. The CDR3 DNA reads TGTGCCAGCAGCTTGGGGGGGGACAACACTGAAGCTTTCTTT.